This TCR beta chain was identified in a study of blood T cell repertoires in COVID-19. At the level of the study: Acute-phase and convalescent COVID-19 samples originated in the United States, Italy and Spain.

The assay was immunoSEQ multiplex PCR, and TCRdb's table has in-frame clones only and misses some. The sample contains 150,000 to 200,000 clones, roughly 82% of which appear only once. Source material: peripheral blood. This TCR came from a woman in her 30s with acute or convalescent COVID-19.

CDR3 in DNA: TGCGCCAGCAGCCGGACAGGGGGCGGCTACGAGCAGTACTTC. Its translation: CASSRTGGGYEQYF. The chain has TRBV4-3 and TRBJ2-7, with TRBD1 identical over 11 bases. With V trimmed by 4 bases and J by 3 bases, 2 bases remained unmatched. The CDR3 is made up of 14 amino acids. Germline loops: CDR1 LGHNA, CDR2 YSLEER.